The 21 T cell receptor beta chains reported below all come from one sample, sequenced in a study of tissue T cells after allogeneic stem cell transplantation. This sample's time point: mouse harvest day 14 after allogeneic transplant. Each mouse received 10^7 T-cell-depleted marrow cells plus 10^6 splenic CD5+ T cells by tail vein. Libraries were prepared by immunoSEQ multiplex PCR; TCRdb keeps only in-frame clonotypes and omits some of them. This table has about 1,900 clones, approximately 50% appearing once. Sequenced material: lymph node tissue. The origin of the receptors is a female BALB/c mouse given C57BL/6 T cells with graft-versus-host disease after an allogeneic hematopoietic cell transplant.

Concerning this clone: These gene names are mouse names. The CDR3 spells CAFRDRAYAEQFF. The covered CDR3 bases are TGTGCCTTTCGGGACAGGGCGTATGCTGAGCAGTTC. The V call is TRBV31, the J call TRBJ2-1; 9 positions match TRBD1. The CDR3 is cut off 1 residue early in the read; its end comes from the germline J gene. V gave up 7 bases and J gave up 4 bases; unmatched junction bases: 5. Germline V gene sequence: CDR1 GKSSPN, CDR2 SITVG. The CDR3 is made up of 13 amino acids.

Details on this clone: The gene symbols are mouse symbols. The CDR3 is cut off 1 residue early in the read; its end comes from the germline J gene. V usage is TRBV15 and J usage is TRBJ2-4, with 9 bases identical to TRBD2. The CDR3 covers 14 residues. With 6 bases clipped from V and 0 bases from J, the junction kept 1 base outside the gene matches. Germline V gene sequence: CDR1 SGHND, CDR2 FRSKSL. Partial CDR3 DNA: TGTGCCAGCAGACTGGGGGGTAGTCAAAACACCTTGTAC. This sequence encodes CASRLGGSQNTLY. The complete CDR3 reads CASRLGGSQNTLYF.

Comment on this clone: Gene labels here are mouse ones. The CDR3 reads CASSGLGGDYAEQFF. The sequenced part of the CDR3 DNA is TGTGCCAGCAGCGGACTGGGGGGGGATTATGCTGAGCAGTTC. The chain uses TRBV3 and TRBJ2-1; 12 nucleotides agree with TRBD2. The read ends 1 residue before the CDR3 terminus; that terminus is restored from the germline J gene. Germline trimming cut 5 bases from V and 4 bases from J; bases unmatched to any gene: 3. CDR3 length equals 15 residues. Looked up from germline, CDR1 is SNHLY and CDR2 is FYNGKV (reference sequence).

With regard to this clone: Gene labels here are mouse ones. From the germline J gene comes the end of the CDR3, since the read stops 1 residue before it. The genes are TRBV14 and TRBJ1-2, with a weak D call TRBD1 (5 bases). CDR1 and CDR2 from the germline V gene are SGHDT and FRDEAV. With 2 bases removed from V and 3 bases from J, the gap between germline ends came to 8 bases. This CDR3 spans 13 amino acids. CDR3: CASSLRGDSDYTF. The CDR3 bases that were read are TGTGCCAGCAGTTTGAGGGGAGACTCCGACTACACC.

Comments on this clone: Gene names are the mouse ones. The sequence runs out 1 residue before the end of the CDR3; the remainder is reconstructed from the germline J gene. Other DNA sequences in this sample translate to the same CDR3. The V call is TRBV5, the J call TRBJ1-1; D ambiguous. CDR3 size: 13 residues. V lost 1 base, J lost 2 bases, and 5 bases lay in between. CDR1 is LGHNA, CDR2 YNLKQL, per germline (reference sequence). CDR3 protein: CASSQADNTEVFF. The part of the CDR3 DNA that was read is TGTGCCAGCAGCCAAGCCGACAACACAGAAGTCTTC.

For this clone: Here the gene names and germline are mouse. The read ends 1 residue early relative to the CDR3; the germline J gene fills the gap. The chain joins TRBV1 to TRBJ1-1; TRBD1 agrees at 12 bases. Germline V CDR1 and CDR2: NSQYPW, LRSPGD (reference sequence). The V and J ends lost 4 bases and 10 bases, in that order; junction bases with no gene match: 7. There are 14 residues in the CDR3. CDR3 residues: CTCSGPGTGGTVFF. Incomplete CDR3 DNA: TGCACCTGCAGTGGTCCCGGGACAGGGGGCACAGTCTTC.

Turning to this clone: Gene names are the mouse ones. The CDR3 end is not reached by the read, which stops 1 residue before it; the germline J gene fills it in. This chain uses TRBV12-2 with TRBJ2-5; D call uncertain. The CDR3 runs to 10 residues. Germline loops: CDR1 SGHLS, CDR2 HYDKME. V lost 1 base and J 6 bases, leaving 1 base between the germline ends. CDR3 residues: CASSLDTQYF. The CDR3 DNA, read in part, is TGTGCCAGCTCTCTTGACACCCAGTAC.

This clone was counted between two and nine times. Genes here carry mouse names. The read gets to within 1 residue of the CDR3 end, and the germline J gene fills in the rest. The chain uses TRBV5 and TRBJ1-3; D might be TRBD1 (5 bases). The ends were cut back, 0 bases at V and 4 bases at J, with 10 bases in the middle. The CDR3 loop spans 15 amino acids. Per the germline V gene, CDR1 is LGHNA and CDR2 is YNLKQL (reference sequence). The covered CDR3 bases are TGTGCCAGCAGCCAAGATCCAGGGCGGGGAAATACGCTCTAT. Encoded protein: CASSQDPGRGNTLY. The entire CDR3 reads CASSQDPGRGNTLYF.

In regard to this clone: Mouse gene names and germline throughout. The read ends 1 residue before the CDR3 terminus; that terminus is restored from the germline J gene. V is TRBV23 and J is TRBJ1-3; the table's D call of TRBD1 was not tested on the DNA. Germline-derived CDR1 and CDR2 are KGHTA and FQNQQP. This CDR3 contains 14 residues. The CDR3 loop is CSSSQTGSGNTLYF. The sequenced part of the CDR3 DNA is TGCTCCAGCAGTCAAACAGGGTCTGGAAATACGCTCTAT.

On this clone: The gene names here belong to mouse. Incomplete CDR3 DNA: TGTGCCAGCAGTCTGGGGGCGCGGCAAAACACCTTGTAC. This gives the protein CASSLGARQNTLY. From start to end, the CDR3 is CASSLGARQNTLYF. J is TRBJ2-4 and V is TRBV26; D possibly matches TRBD1 or TRBD2 (5 bases each). Read sequence stops 1 residue before the CDR3 end, and the germline J gene provides the missing end. Germline-derived CDR1 and CDR2 are KGHPV and FQNQEV (reference sequence). This CDR3 region has 14 residues. V lost 2 bases and J 3 bases, leaving 9 bases between the germline ends.

A few counts support this clone. Gene names follow the mouse nomenclature. The CDR3 is cut off 1 residue early in the read; its end comes from the germline J gene. Other DNA sequences from this sample encode an identical CDR3 as well. The rearrangement links TRBV20 to TRBJ2-7, with a possible D match to TRBD2 (6 bases). CDR1 GFQATS and CDR2 STVNSAI come from the germline V gene. The ends were cut back, 0 bases at V and 0 bases at J, with 9 bases in the middle. This CDR3 region has 14 residues. This chain's CDR3 is CGARDWGSSYEQYF. The CDR3 bases that were read are TGTGGTGCTAGGGACTGGGGTAGCTCCTATGAACAGTAC.

Comment on this clone: Gene names follow the mouse nomenclature. The sequenced fragment ends 1 residue before the CDR3 boundary, so the rest is inferred from the germline J gene. The chain recombines TRBV26 with TRBJ2-5; 12 nucleotides align to TRBD1. Losses at the gene ends were 6 bases for V and 4 bases for J; bases not matched to a gene: 2. The CDR3 length is 14 residues. In germline, CDR1 is KGHPV, CDR2 FQNQEV (reference sequence). The CDR3 spells CASRGQGAKDTQYF. The sequenced CDR3 bases are TGTGCCAGCAGGGGACAGGGGGCGAAAGACACCCAGTAC.

Points on this clone: The gene names given are mouse names. The read is 1 residue too short to cover the CDR3 end, so that end is filled in from the germline J gene. V gene TRBV12-2 combines with J gene TRBJ1-1; 8 bases match TRBD1. The CDR3 length is 12 residues. V lost 4 bases and J lost 7; bases outside the gene matches: 4. From germline, CDR1 is SGHLS and CDR2 HYDKME. The covered CDR3 bases are TGTGCCAGCTCCCCAACAGGGGGAGAAGTCTTC. Its protein product is CASSPTGGEVF. The full CDR3 protein reads CASSPTGGEVFF.

For this clone: Gene names and germline refer to mouse. The read is 1 residue too short to cover the CDR3 end, so that end is filled in from the germline J gene. The chain carries TRBV24 and TRBJ2-7; the D gene is possibly TRBD2 (6 bases). The germline gives CDR1 KGHTA, CDR2 FRNEEI. The CDR3 consists of 15 residues. V was pared by 1 base and J by 0 bases, with 10 bases between. The CDR3 sequence: CASSLSWGSSYEQYF. The sequenced CDR3 bases are TGTGCCAGCAGTCTGTCGTGGGGGAGCTCCTATGAACAGTAC.

Notes on this clone: The germline and genes are mouse ones. Sequencing ends 1 residue short of the CDR3 end; the germline J gene provides the rest. The chain couples TRBV26 to TRBJ2-5; D is undetermined. V shed 0 bases and J shed 2 bases, with 6 bases lying between them. In germline, CDR1 is KGHPV, CDR2 FQNQEV (reference sequence). This CDR3 region has 14 residues. Here the CDR3 reads CASSLSGLQDTQYF. CDR3 DNA (partial): TGTGCCAGCAGTCTGTCAGGGCTCCAAGACACCCAGTAC. The complete variable domain, with remaining parts taken from reference TRBV26 and TRBJ2-5, reads NSKVIQTPRYLVKGQGQKAKMRCIPEKGHPVVFWYQQNKNNEFKFLINFQNQEVLQQIDMTEKRFSAECPSNSPCSLEIQSSEAGDSALYLCASSLSGLQDTQYFGPGTRLLVL.

As for this clone: The genes are named according to mouse. The CDR3 end falls 1 residue outside the read, so it is completed with the germline J gene. V is TRBV12-1 and J is TRBJ2-3, with D possibly being TRBD1 or TRBD2 (5 bases each). Germline V gene sequence: CDR1 SGHSN, CDR2 HYEKVE. This CDR3 contains 13 residues. V dropped 3 bases and J dropped 0 bases, with 6 bases sitting between them. Here the CDR3 reads CASSRDSAETLYF. Incomplete CDR3 DNA: TGTGCCAGCTCTAGGGACAGTGCAGAAACGCTGTAT.

For this clone: The gene names given are mouse names. The CDR3 extends 1 residue past the end of the read, so its final part is completed from the germline J gene. J is TRBJ2-2 and V is TRBV23; TRBD1 is the table's D call and was not checked against the DNA. The CDR3 is 17 amino acids. From germline, CDR1 is KGHTA and CDR2 FQNQQP. CDR3 DNA (partial): TGCTCCAGCAGTCAGGTCCCGGGACAGGGGAACACCGGGCAGCTCTAC. Translated, it gives CSSSQVPGQGNTGQLY. The whole CDR3 protein reads CSSSQVPGQGNTGQLYF. The full variable domain, its missing parts supplied by reference TRBV23 and TRBJ2-2, is DAAVTQKPRYLIKMKGQEAEMKCIPEKGHTAVFWYQQKQSKELKFLIYFQNQQPLDQIDMVKERFSAVCPSSSLCSLGIRTCEAEDSALYLCSSSQVPGQGNTGQLYFGEGSKLTVL.

This clone was seen a handful of times. The genes and germline here are from mouse. Sequencing ends 1 residue short of the CDR3 end; the germline J gene provides the rest. The chain carries TRBV16 and TRBJ2-5; 8 positions match TRBD2. The ends lost 0 bases at V and 4 bases at J; junction bases unmatched: 3. The CDR3 sequence is 15 residues long. CDR1 is SGHSA, CDR2 FRNQAP, per germline. The CDR3 region is CASSLDGLGEDTQYF. The sequenced part of the CDR3 DNA is TGTGCAAGCAGCTTAGACGGACTGGGCGAAGACACCCAGTAC.

This clone was detected only a few times. Mouse gene names apply. The CDR3 end falls 1 residue outside the read, so it is completed with the germline J gene. The V and J genes are TRBV20 and TRBJ2-1, with TRBD2 matching over 9 bases. Germline lookup yields CDR1 GFQATS and CDR2 STVNSAI. The CDR3 consists of 15 residues. With V trimmed by 0 bases and J by 3 bases, 3 bases remained unmatched. This CDR3 is CGARDWGGSYAEQFF. CDR3 bases read: TGTGGTGCTAGGGACTGGGGGGGGTCCTATGCTGAGCAGTTC.

Details on this clone: Genes here carry mouse names. Read sequence stops 1 residue before the CDR3 end, and the germline J gene provides the missing end. The rearrangement uses TRBV3 and TRBJ1-5; no reliable D call. Trimming removed 2 bases from V and 8 bases from J, with 10 bases in between. The CDR3 covers 13 residues. The germline CDR1 and CDR2 sequences are SNHLY and FYNGKV (reference sequence). The CDR3 here is CASSLRGEEAPLF. CDR3 bases read: TGTGCCAGCAGCTTACGCGGGGAGGAGGCTCCGCTT.

This clone was seen more than once but under ten times. Gene and germline names: mouse. The read is 1 residue too short to cover the CDR3 end, so that end is filled in from the germline J gene. The genes are TRBV4 and TRBJ2-7, with 7 positions matching TRBD2. J was trimmed by 0 bases and V by 5 bases; bases with no gene match: 7. Looked up from germline, CDR1 is LGHDT and CDR2 is YNNKQL (reference sequence). There are 15 residues in the CDR3. This CDR3 reads CASSRGLAASYEQYF. The DNA read from the CDR3 is TGTGCCAGCAGCCGTGGACTGGCCGCCTCCTATGAACAGTAC.